The rows below give T cell receptor beta chains drawn from one sample of a study of neoadjuvant anti-PD-1 for oral cavity cancer. Some clones are missing from TCRdb's copy, which holds only in-frame ones; the method was immunoSEQ multiplex PCR. The sample lists about 12,000 clones, around 70% occurring once. The sequencing here drew on PBMCs, taken after nivolumab (anti-PD-1) treatment. Every receptor here comes from a person aged 40 to 85 with oral cavity squamous cell carcinoma. Both conserved end residues are part of each CDR3. Each record gives: D gene, clone size, J gene, V gene, CDR3 DNA, CDR3 protein. The D gene is left open where the match is weak. Size is omitted from some rows. Given values are once, few, many or a class for expanded clones.

.,.,TRBJ1-4,TRBV6-5,TGTGCCAGCAGTTACAATGGGGCGCGAGTCGAAAAACTGTTTTTT,CASSYNGARVEKLFF
.,.,TRBJ1-5,TRBV6-5,TGTGCCAGCAGGAGGAACAGGGATCATCAGCCCCAGCATTTT,CASRRNRDHQPQHF
.,.,TRBJ1-5,TRBV5-6,TGTGCCAGCAGGACAGCTAATAGCAATCAGCCCCAGCATTTT,CASRTANSNQPQHF
TRBD1,.,TRBJ1-2,TRBV29-1,TGCAGCGGAGGGGACAGGAGCTACACCTTC,CSGGDRSYTF
.,few,TRBJ2-7,TRBV9,TGTGCCAGCAGCGTAGGACTTCGGGCCTACGAGCAGTACTTC,CASSVGLRAYEQYF
.,few,TRBJ1-5,TRBV18,TGTGCCAGCTCACCGCGGGCAGGGATTCAGCCCCAGCATTTT,CASSPRAGIQPQHF
.,few,TRBJ1-1,TRBV29-1,TGCAGCGTTCGTCCTTTGAACACTGAAGCTTTCTTT,CSVRPLNTEAFF
.,.,TRBJ2-3,TRBV10-3,TGTGCCATCAGTGAGGTTGCAGATACGCAGTATTTT,CAISEVADTQYF
.,.,TRBJ1-2,TRBV19,TGTGCCAGCCTCGCCATCCAGGGAACCAGTGGCTACACCTTC,CASLAIQGTSGYTF
.,.,TRBJ2-5,TRBV7-8,TGTGCCAGCAGCTCCAATCAGGGGACCCAAGAGACCCAGTACTTC,CASSSNQGTQETQYF
.,.,TRBJ1-2,TRBV7-9,TGTGCCAGCAGCTTAATGACAGGCCCGATATATGGCTACACCTTC,CASSLMTGPIYGYTF
.,.,TRBJ1-5,TRBV6-6,TGTGCCAGCAGTTACTCGCGTAGCAATCAGCCCCAGCATTTT,CASSYSRSNQPQHF
.,.,TRBJ2-5,TRBV30,TGTGCAACTGGACCTTCCGGATCGGGGACCCAGTACTTC,CATGPSGSGTQYF
TRBD2,.,TRBJ2-7,TRBV9,TGTGCCAGCAGCCCCGGGGGGAGCGGGAGCTCCTACGAGCAGTACTTC,CASSPGGSGSSYEQYF
.,few,TRBJ1-6,TRBV7-6,TGTGCCAGCAGACCGTTAGGGACCGCGAATTCACCCCTCCACTTT,CASRPLGTANSPLHF
.,.,TRBJ1-5,TRBV30,TGTGCCTGGGGGGGCCCTTGGGATCAGCCCCAGCATTTC,CAWGGPWDQPQHF
TRBD1,few,TRBJ1-5,TRBV28,TGTGCCAGCACAGACAGGGGGCGTTTTCAGCCCCAGCATTTT,CASTDRGRFQPQHF
TRBD2,.,TRBJ2-1,TRBV5-1,TGCGCCAGCAGCTTGGGCGGGGGGAAGACCTCCTACAATGAGCAGTTCTTC,CASSLGGGKTSYNEQFF
.,.,TRBJ2-1,TRBV5-1,TGCGCCAGCAGCTTGGTTACAGGGAACTACAATGAGCAGTTCTTC,CASSLVTGNYNEQFF